One sample yielded the 5 T cell receptor beta chains listed below, sequenced in a study of CD8+CD57+ T cells in acquired aplastic anemia. By flow cytometry, patients selected for sequencing had shown an expansion of CD8+CD57+ cells. The template used for profiling TCR beta VDJ and CDR3 was genomic DNA. TCRdb reprocessed the reads with MiXCR, giving one entry per CDR3 protein. The sample yields some 170,000 distinct CDR3 sequences, roughly 65% seen once. Sample: sorted CD4+, CD8+, or CD8+CD57+ T cells (not recorded which) from PBMCs. All receptors come from a human donor with aplastic anemia.

This clonotype appeared a few times. The chain is built from TRBV10-3 and TRBJ2-2, with unresolved D. V shed 2 bases and J shed 0 bases, with 7 bases lying between them. The germline CDR1 and CDR2 sequences are ENHRY and SYGVKD. This CDR3 contains 15 residues. The DNA for the CDR3 is TGTGCCATCAGTGAGCGTAGTCCGAACACCGGGGAGCTGTTTTTT. Translating it yields CAISERSPNTGELFF.

The chain combines TRBV5-5 with TRBJ2-5; the D gene is possibly TRBD1 (5 bases). V lost 5 bases, J lost 2 bases, and 10 bases lay in between. Germline CDR1 and CDR2: SGHKS and YYEKEE (reference sequence). CDR3 length: 13 amino acids. The CDR3: CASSLTAQETQYF. DNA for the CDR3: TGTGCCAGCAGTTTGACAGCTCAAGAGACCCAGTACTTC.

The J gene is TRBJ2-3, the V gene TRBV9; D gene ambiguous. The germline CDR1 and CDR2 sequences are SGDLS and YYNGEE. V lost 4 bases and J lost 0, with 12 bases in between. There are 15 residues in the CDR3. CDR3 in amino acids: CASSSISVSTDTQYF. CDR3 sequence (DNA): TGTGCCAGCAGCTCTATCAGTGTGAGCACAGATACGCAGTATTTT.

For this clonotype: A much larger clone sits a single nucleotide away, making a read error possible. V and J are TRBV12-3 or TRBV12-4 and TRBJ2-1; 13 bases map to TRBD2. V dropped 5 bases and J dropped 5; count of bases not matched to a gene: 6. CDR3 size: 16 residues. DNA of the CDR3: TGTGCCAGCAGTACAGAACTAGCGGGGGGGCACAATGAGCAGTTCTTC. Protein sequence: CASSTELAGGHNEQFF.

The CDR3 DNA is TGTGCCAGCAGTTTGACTAGCGGGAGCAACGAGCAGTACTTC. Residues: CASSLTSGSNEQYF. The chain has TRBV7-4 and TRBJ2-7, with 12 bases fitting TRBD2. The germline CDR1 and CDR2 sequences are SGHVT and SQSDAQ. This CDR3 region has 14 residues. V was clipped by 6 bases and J by 5 bases; unmatched bases: 5.